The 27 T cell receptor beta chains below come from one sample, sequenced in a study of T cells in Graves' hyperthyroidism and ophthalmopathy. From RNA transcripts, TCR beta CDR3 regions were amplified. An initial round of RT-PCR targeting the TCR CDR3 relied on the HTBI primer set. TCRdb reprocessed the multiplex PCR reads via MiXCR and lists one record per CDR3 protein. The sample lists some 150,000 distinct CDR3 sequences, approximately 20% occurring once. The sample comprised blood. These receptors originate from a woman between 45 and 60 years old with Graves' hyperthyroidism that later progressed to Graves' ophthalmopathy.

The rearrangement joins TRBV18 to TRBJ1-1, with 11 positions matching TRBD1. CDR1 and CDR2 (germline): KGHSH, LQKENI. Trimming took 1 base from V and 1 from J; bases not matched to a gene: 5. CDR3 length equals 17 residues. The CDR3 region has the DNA TGTGCCAGCTCACCACTTCCGGGACAGGGGGGGAACACTGAAGCTTTCTTT. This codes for CASSPLPGQGGNTEAFF.

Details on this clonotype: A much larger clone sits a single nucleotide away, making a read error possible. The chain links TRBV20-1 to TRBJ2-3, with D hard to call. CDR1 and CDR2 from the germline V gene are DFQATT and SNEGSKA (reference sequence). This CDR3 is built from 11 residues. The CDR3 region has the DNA TGCAGTGGGGTTAGCACAGATGCGCAGTATTTT. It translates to CSGVSTDAQYF.

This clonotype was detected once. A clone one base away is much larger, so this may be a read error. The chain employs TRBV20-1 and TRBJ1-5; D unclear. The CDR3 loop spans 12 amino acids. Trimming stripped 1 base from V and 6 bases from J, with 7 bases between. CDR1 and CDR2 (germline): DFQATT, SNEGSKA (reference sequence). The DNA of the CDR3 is TGCAGTGCTAGAGTATTAGGTCAGCCCCAGCATTTT. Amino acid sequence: CSARVLGQPQHF.

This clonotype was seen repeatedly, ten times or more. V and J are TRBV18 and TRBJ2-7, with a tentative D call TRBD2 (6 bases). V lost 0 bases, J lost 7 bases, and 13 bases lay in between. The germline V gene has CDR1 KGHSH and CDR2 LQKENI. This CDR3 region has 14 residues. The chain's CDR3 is CASSPPGSREEQYF. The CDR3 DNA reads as TGTGCCAGCTCACCACCCGGGAGTCGGGAAGAGCAGTACTTC. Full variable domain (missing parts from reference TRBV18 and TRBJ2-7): NAGVMQNPRHLVRRRGQEARLRCSPMKGHSHVYWYRQLPEEGLKFMVYLQKENIIDESGMPKERFSAEFPKEGPSILRIQQVVRGDSAAYFCASSPPGSREEQYFGPGTRLTVT.

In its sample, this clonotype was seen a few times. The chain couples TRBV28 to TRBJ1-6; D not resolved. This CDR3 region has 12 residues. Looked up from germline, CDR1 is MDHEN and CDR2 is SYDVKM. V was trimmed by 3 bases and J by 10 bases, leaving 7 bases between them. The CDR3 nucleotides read TGTGCCAGCAGTTTGGTAAACTCACCCCTCCACTTT. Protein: CASSLVNSPLHF.

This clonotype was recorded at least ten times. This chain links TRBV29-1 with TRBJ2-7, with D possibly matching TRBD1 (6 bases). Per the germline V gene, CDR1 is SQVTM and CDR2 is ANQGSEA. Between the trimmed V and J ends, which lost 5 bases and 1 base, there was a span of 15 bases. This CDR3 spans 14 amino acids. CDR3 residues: CSVLTGLQSYEQYF. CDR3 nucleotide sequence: TGCAGCGTTCTTACAGGGTTACAGTCCTACGAGCAGTACTTC.

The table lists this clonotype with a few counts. CDR3 DNA sequence: TGCGCCAGCAGCCGTGCTATCCAAGAGACCCAGTACTTC. This encodes CASSRAIQETQYF. The chain couples TRBV5-1 to TRBJ2-5; no firm D call. Trimming stripped 4 bases from V and 1 base from J, with 8 bases between. The length of the CDR3 is 13 residues. Germline CDR1 is SGHRS and CDR2 is YFSETQ.

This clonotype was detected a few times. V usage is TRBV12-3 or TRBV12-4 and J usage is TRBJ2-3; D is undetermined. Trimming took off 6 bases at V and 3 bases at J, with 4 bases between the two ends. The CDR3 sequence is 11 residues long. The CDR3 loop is CASRGTDTQYF. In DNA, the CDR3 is TGTGCCAGCAGGGGTACAGATACGCAGTATTTT.

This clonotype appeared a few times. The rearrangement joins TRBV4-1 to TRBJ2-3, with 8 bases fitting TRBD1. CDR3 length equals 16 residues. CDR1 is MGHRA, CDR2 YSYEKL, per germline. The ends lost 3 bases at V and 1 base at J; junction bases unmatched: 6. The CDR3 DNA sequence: TGCGCCAGCAGCCAGGAGGGGGGACAGGGCACAGATACGCAGTATTTT. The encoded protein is CASSQEGGQGTDTQYF.

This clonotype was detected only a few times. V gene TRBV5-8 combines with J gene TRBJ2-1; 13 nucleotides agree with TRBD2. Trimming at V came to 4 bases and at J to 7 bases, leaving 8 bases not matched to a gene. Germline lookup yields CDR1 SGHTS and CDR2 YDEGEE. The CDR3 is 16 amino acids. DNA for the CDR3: TGTGCCAGCAGCAAGCCGGGACTAGCGGGACAGAATGAGCAGTTCTTC. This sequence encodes CASSKPGLAGQNEQFF. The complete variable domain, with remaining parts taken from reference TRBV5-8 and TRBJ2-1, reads EAGVTQSPTHLIKTRGQQATLRCSPISGHTSVYWYQQALGLGLQFLLWYDEGEERNRGNFPPRFSGRQFPNYSSELNVNALELEDSALYLCASSKPGLAGQNEQFFGPGTRLTVL.

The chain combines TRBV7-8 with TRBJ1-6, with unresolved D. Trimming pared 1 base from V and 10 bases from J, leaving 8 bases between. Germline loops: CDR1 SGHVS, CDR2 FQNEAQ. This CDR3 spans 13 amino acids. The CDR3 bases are TGTGCCAGCAGCTTAGTCTGGTGGTCACCCCTCCACTTT. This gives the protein CASSLVWWSPLHF.

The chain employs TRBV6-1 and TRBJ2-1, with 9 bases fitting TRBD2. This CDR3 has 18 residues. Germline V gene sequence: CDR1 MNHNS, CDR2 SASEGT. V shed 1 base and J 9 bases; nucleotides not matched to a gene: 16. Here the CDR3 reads CASSEEGGGSGSRSEQFF. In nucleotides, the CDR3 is TGTGCCAGCAGTGAAGAGGGTGGAGGTAGCGGGAGTAGGAGTGAGCAGTTCTTC.

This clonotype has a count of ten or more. The CDR3: CASSQPTGYGYTF. The CDR3, as DNA: TGCGCCAGCAGCCAGCCGACAGGGTATGGCTACACCTTC. This chain links TRBV4-1 with TRBJ1-2; the match to TRBD1 covers 7 bases. The germline V gene has CDR1 MGHRA and CDR2 YSYEKL. After removal of 3 bases from V and 5 bases from J, the junction contained 3 bases not matched to a gene. This CDR3 contains 13 residues.

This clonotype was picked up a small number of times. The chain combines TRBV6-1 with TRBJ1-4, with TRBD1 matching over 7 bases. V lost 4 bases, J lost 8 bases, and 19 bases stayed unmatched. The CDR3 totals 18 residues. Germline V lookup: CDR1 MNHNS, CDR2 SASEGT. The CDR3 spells CASSGGDSPLTIGEKLFF. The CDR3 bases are TGTGCCAGCAGTGGGGGGGACAGCCCCCTTACCATAGGGGAAAAACTGTTTTTT.

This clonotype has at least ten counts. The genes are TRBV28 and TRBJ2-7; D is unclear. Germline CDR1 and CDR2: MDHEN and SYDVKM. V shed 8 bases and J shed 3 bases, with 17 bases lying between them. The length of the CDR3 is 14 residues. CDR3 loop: CASSPGGTGYEQYF. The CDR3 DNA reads TGTGCCAGCTCACCAGGCGGTACGGGCTACGAGCAGTACTTC.

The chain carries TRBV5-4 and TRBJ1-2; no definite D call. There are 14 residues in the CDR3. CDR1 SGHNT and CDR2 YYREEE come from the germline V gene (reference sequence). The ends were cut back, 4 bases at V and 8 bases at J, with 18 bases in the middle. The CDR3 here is CASSPKLVGGGYTF. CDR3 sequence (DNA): TGTGCCAGCAGCCCTAAGCTGGTGGGAGGGGGCTACACCTTC.

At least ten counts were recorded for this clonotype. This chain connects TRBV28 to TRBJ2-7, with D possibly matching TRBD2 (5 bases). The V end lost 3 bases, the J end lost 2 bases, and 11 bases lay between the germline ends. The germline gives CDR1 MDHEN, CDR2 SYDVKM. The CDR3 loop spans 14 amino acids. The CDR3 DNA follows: TGTGCCAGCAGTTTTCGTGCTAGCCCCTACGAGCAGTACTTC. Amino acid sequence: CASSFRASPYEQYF.

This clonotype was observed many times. CDR3 sequence: CASSLTGIVVSNEKLFF. Written as DNA, the CDR3 is TGCGCCAGCAGCCTGACTGGGATAGTGGTGTCTAATGAAAAACTGTTTTTT. The chain is built from TRBV5-1 and TRBJ1-4, with unresolved D. The germline V and J ends were trimmed by 4 bases and 3 bases, with 19 bases remaining between them. This CDR3 is built from 17 residues. The germline V gene encodes CDR1 SGHRS and CDR2 YFSETQ.

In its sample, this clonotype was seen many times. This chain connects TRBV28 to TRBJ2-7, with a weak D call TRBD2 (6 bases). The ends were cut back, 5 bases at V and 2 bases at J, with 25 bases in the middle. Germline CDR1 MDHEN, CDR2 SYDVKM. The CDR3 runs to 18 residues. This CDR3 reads CASSVSNTPGLGAYEQYF. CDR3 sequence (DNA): TGTGCCAGCAGTGTTAGCAATACCCCGGGACTCGGAGCCTACGAGCAGTACTTC.

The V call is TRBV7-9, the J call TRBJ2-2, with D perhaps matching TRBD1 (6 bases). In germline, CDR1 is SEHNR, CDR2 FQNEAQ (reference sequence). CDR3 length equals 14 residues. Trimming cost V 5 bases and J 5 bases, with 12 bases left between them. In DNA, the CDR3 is TGTGCCAGCAGCCCGGACAGAAGTACCGGGGAGCTGTTTTTT. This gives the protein CASSPDRSTGELFF.

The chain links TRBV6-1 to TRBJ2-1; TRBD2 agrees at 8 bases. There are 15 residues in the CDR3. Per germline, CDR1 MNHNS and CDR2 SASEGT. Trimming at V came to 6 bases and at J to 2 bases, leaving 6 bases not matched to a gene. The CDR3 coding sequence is TGTGCCAGCAGCCTGACTAGCGCCCCCTACAATGAGCAGTTCTTC. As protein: CASSLTSAPYNEQFF.

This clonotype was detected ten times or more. CDR3 loop: CASSLNLGIHEQYF. The CDR3 nucleotides are TGCGCCAGCAGCTTGAATTTGGGAATCCACGAGCAGTACTTC. This chain joins TRBV5-1 and TRBJ2-7; D unresolved. This CDR3 contains 14 residues. V was trimmed by 1 base and J by 5 bases, leaving 13 bases between them. Germline lookup yields CDR1 SGHRS and CDR2 YFSETQ.

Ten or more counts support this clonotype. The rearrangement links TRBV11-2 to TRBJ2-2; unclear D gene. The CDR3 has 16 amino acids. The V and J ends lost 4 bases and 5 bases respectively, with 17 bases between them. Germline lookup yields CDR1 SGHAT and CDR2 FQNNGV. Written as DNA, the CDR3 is TGTGCCAGCAGCTCCCACCTCTTTACGTCGACCGGGGAGCTGTTTTTT. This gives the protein CASSSHLFTSTGELFF.

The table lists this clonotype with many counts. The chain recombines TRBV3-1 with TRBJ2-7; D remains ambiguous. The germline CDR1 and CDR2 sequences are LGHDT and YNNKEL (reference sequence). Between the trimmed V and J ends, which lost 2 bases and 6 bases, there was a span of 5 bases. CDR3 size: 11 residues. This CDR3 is CASSQKAEQYF. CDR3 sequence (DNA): TGTGCCAGCAGCCAAAAGGCCGAGCAGTACTTC.

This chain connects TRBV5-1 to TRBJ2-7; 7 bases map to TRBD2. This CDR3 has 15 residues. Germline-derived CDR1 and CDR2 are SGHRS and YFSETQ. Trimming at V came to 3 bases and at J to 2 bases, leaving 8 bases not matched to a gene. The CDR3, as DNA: TGCGCCAGCAGCTCCCGGAGGCGGGGGACCTACGAGCAGTACTTC. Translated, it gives CASSSRRRGTYEQYF.

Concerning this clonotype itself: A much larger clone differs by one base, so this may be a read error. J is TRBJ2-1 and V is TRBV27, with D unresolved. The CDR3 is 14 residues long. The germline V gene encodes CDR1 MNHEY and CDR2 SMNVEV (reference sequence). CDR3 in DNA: TGTGCCAGCAGTTCCCCGACCCGTTGGCATGAGCAGTCCTTC. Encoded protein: CASSSPTRWHEQSF.

CDR3 sequence (DNA): TGTGCCATCAGTTTAGCGGGAGGGCCGGGGGAGCAGTACTTC. It encodes CAISLAGGPGEQYF. V and J are TRBV10-3 and TRBJ2-7; TRBD2 aligns across 11 bases. The germline V gene encodes CDR1 ENHRY and CDR2 SYGVKD. V lost 5 bases, J lost 7 bases, and 7 bases stayed unmatched. The CDR3 runs to 14 residues.